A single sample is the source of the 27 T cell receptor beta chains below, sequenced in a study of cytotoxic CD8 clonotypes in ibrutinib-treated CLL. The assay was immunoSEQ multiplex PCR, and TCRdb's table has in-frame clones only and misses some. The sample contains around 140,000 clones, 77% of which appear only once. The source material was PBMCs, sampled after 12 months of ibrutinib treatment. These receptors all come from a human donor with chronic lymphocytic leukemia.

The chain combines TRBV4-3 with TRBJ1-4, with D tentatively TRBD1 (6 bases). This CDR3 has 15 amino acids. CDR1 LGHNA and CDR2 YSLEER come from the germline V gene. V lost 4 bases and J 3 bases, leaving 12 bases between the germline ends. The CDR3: CASSPRTAANEKLFF. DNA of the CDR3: TGCGCCAGCAGCCCCCGGACAGCGGCTAATGAAAAACTGTTTTTT.

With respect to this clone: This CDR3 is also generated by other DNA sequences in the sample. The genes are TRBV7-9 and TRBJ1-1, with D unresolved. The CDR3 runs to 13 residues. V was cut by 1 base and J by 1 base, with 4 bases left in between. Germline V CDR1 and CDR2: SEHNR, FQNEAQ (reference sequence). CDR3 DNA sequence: TGTGCCAGCAGCTTAGAAGCGAACACTGAAGCTTTCTTT. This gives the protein CASSLEANTEAFF.

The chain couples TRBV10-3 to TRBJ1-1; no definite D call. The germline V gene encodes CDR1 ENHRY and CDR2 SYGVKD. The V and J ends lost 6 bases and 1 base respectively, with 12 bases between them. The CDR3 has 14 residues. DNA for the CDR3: TGTGCCATCAGCCCCCGGACGGAGAACACTGAAGCTTTCTTT. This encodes CAISPRTENTEAFF.

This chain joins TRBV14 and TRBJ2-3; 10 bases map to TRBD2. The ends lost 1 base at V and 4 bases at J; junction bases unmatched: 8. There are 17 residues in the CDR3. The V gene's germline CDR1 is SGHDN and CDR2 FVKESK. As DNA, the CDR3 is TGTGCCAGCAGCCAAGGGGTACTAGCGGGAAACTCAGATACGCAGTATTTT. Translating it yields CASSQGVLAGNSDTQYF. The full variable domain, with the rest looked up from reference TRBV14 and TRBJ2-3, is EAGVTQFPSHSVIEKGQTVTLRCDPISGHDNLYWYRRVMGKEIKFLLHFVKESKQDESGMPNNRFLAERTGGTYSTLKVQPAELEDSGVYFCASSQGVLAGNSDTQYFGPGTRLTVL.

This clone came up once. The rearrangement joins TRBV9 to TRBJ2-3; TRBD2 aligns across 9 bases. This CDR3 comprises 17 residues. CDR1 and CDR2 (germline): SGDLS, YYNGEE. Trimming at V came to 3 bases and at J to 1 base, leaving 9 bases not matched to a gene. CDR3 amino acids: CASSALGERGGTDTQYF. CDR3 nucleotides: TGTGCCAGCAGCGCCCTCGGGGAGCGGGGGGGCACAGATACGCAGTATTTT.

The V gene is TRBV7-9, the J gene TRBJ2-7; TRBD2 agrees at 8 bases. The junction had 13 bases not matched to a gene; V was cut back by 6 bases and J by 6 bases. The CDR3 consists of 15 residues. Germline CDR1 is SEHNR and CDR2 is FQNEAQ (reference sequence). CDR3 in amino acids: CASSSPGLGSFEQYF. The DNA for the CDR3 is TGTGCCAGCAGTTCCCCGGGACTAGGTTCATTCGAGCAGTACTTC.

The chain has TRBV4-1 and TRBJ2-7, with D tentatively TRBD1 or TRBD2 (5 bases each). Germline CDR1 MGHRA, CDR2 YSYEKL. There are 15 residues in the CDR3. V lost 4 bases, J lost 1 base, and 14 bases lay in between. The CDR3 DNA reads TGCGCCAGCAGCCCCTATCGAGGGGTATCCTACGAGCAGTACTTC. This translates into CASSPYRGVSYEQYF.

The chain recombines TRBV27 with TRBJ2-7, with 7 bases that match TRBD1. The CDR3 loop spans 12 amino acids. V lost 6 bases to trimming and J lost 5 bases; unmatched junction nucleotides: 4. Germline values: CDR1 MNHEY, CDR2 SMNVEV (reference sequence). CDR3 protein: CASSWTGDEQYF. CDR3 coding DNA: TGTGCCAGCAGCTGGACAGGAGACGAGCAGTACTTC.

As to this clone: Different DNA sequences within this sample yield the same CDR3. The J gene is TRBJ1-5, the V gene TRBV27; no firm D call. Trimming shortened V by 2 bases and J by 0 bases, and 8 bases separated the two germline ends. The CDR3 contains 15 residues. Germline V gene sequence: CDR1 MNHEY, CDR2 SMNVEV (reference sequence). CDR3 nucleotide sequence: TGTGCCAGCAGTTTAAGCCGCAATAGCAATCAGCCCCAGCATTTT. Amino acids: CASSLSRNSNQPQHF.

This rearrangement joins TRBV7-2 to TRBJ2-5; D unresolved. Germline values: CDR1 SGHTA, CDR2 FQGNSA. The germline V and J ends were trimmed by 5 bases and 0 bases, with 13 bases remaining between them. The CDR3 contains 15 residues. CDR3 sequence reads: CASSPEAPYQETQYF. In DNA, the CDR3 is TGTGCCAGCAGCCCCGAGGCGCCGTACCAAGAGACCCAGTACTTC.

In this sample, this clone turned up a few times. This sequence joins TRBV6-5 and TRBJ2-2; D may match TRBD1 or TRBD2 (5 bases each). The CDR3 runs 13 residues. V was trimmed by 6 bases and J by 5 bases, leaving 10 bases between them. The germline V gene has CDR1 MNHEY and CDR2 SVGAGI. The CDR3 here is CASSWGRTGELFF. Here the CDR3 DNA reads TGTGCCAGCAGCTGGGGACGGACCGGGGAGCTGTTTTTT.

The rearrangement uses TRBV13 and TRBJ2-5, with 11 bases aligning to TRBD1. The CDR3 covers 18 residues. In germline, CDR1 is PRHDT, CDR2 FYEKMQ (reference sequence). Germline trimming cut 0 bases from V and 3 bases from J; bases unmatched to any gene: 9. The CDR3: CASSLGIPGQGGEETQYF. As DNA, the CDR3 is TGTGCCAGCAGCTTAGGGATACCGGGACAGGGGGGAGAAGAGACCCAGTACTTC.

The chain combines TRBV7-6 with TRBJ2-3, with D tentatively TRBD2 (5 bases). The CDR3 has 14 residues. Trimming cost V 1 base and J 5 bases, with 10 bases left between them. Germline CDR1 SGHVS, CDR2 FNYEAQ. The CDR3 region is CASSLVSEGDTQYF. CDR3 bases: TGTGCCAGCAGCTTAGTCAGTGAGGGAGATACGCAGTATTTT.

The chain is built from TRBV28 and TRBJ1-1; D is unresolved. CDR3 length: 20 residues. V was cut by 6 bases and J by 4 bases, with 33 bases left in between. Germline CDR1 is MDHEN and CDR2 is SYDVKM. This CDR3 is CASSSPYPSRKKETGTEAFF. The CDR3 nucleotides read TGTGCCAGCAGCAGCCCTTACCCCTCCCGCAAGAAGGAGACTGGCACTGAAGCTTTCTTT.

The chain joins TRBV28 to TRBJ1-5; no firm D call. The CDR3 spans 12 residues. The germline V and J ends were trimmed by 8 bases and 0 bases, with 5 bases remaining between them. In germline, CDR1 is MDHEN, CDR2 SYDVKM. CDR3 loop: CASGYSNQPQHF. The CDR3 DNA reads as TGTGCCAGCGGCTATAGCAATCAGCCCCAGCATTTT.

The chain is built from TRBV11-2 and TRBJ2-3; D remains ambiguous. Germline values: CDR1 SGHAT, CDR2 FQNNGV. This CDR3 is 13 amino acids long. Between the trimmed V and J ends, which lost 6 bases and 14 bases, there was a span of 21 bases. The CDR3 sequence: CASSPPGKIWLYF. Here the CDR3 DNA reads TGTGCCAGCAGTCCCCCCGGAAAGATATGGCTGTATTTT.

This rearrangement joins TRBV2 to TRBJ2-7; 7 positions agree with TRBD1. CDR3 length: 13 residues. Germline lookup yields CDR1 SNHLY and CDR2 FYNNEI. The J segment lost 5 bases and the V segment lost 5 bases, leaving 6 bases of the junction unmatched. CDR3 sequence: CASSQDRADEQYF. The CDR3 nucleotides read TGTGCCAGCAGTCAAGACAGGGCGGACGAGCAGTACTTC.

This CDR3 reads CAWRGVANTGELFF. The CDR3 nucleotides read TGTGCCTGGAGAGGGGTTGCGAACACCGGGGAGCTGTTTTTT. V and J are TRBV30 and TRBJ2-2, with a tentative D call TRBD1 (5 bases). Trimming took 3 bases from V and 0 from J, leaving 8 bases between them. The CDR3 is 14 residues long. Per germline, CDR1 GTSNPN and CDR2 SVGIG (reference sequence). The whole variable domain, remainder taken from reference TRBV30 and TRBJ2-2, is SQTIHQWPATLVQPVGSPLSLECTVEGTSNPNLYWYRQAAGRGLQLLFYSVGIGQISSEVPQNLSASRPQDRQFILSSKKLLLSDSGFYLCAWRGVANTGELFFGEGSRLTVL.

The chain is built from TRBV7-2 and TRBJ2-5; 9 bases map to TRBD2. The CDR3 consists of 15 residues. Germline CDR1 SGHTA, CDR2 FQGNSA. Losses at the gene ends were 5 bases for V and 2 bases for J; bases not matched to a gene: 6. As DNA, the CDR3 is TGTGCCAGCAGCCAAGGACTAGCGTGGCAAGAGACCCAGTACTTC. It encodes CASSQGLAWQETQYF.

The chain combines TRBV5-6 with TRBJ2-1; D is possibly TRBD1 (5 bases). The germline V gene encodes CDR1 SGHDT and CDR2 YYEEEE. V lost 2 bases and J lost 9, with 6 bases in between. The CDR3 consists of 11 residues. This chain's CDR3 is CASSFRGEQFF. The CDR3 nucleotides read TGTGCCAGCAGCTTTAGGGGTGAGCAGTTCTTC.

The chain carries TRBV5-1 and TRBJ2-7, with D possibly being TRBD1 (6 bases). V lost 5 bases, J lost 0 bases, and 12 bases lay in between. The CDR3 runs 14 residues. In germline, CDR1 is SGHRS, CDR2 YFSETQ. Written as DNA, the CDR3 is TGCGCCAGCAGAGAGGGGGTCAGCTCCTACGAGCAGTACTTC. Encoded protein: CASREGVSSYEQYF.

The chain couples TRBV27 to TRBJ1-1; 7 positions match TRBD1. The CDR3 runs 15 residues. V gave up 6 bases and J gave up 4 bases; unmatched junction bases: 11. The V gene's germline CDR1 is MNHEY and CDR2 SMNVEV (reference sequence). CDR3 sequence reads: CASSTLQGPGTEAFF. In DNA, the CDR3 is TGTGCCAGCAGCACCCTACAGGGGCCCGGCACTGAAGCTTTCTTT.

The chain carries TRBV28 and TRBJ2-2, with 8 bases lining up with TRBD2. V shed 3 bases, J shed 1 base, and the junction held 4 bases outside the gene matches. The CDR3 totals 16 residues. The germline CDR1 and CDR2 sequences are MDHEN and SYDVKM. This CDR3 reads CASSFPGGWNTGELFF. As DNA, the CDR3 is TGTGCCAGCAGTTTCCCGGGAGGGTGGAACACCGGGGAGCTGTTTTTT.

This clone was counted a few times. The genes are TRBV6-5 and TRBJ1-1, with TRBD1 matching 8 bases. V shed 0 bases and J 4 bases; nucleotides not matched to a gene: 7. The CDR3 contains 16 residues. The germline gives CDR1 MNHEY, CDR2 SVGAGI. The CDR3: CASSYSGQGRGTEAFF. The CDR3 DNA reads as TGTGCCAGCAGTTACTCCGGACAGGGAAGAGGCACTGAAGCTTTCTTT.

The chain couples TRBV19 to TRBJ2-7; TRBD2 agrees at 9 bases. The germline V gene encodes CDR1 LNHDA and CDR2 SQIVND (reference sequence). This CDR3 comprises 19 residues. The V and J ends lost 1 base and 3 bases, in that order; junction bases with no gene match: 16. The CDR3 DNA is TGTGCCAGTAGTATAGGCGGGCTAGCGGGGAAGGGGTTGCACTACGAGCAGTACTTC. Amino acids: CASSIGGLAGKGLHYEQYF.

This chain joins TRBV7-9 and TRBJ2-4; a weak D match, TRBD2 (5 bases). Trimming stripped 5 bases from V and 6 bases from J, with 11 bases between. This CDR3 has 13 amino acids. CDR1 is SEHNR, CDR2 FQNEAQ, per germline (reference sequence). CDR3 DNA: TGTGCCAGCAGCCGGGGATTGAGAAACATTCAGTACTTC. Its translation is CASSRGLRNIQYF.

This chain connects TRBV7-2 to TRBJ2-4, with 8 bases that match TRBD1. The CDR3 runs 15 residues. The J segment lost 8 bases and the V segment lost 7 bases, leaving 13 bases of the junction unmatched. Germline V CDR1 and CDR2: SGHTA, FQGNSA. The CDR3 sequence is CASTTVHQGADIQYF. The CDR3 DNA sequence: TGTGCCAGCACCACGGTCCATCAGGGGGCTGACATTCAGTACTTC.